Following are 18 T cell receptor beta chains from one sample sequenced in a study of CD8 T cells in Susac syndrome. An input of roughly 0.45 to 1 ug of RNA was subjected to reverse transcription using random hexamers. Using its own MiXCR run on the immunoSEQ multiplex PCR reads, TCRdb lists one record per CDR3 protein. In the table there are under 150,000 distinct CDR3 sequences, about 94% of which are singletons. The sample comprised CD4+ T cells from PBMCs. All receptors derive from a human donor with Susac syndrome.

The J gene is TRBJ2-2, the V gene TRBV20-1; 11 nucleotides align to TRBD2. Germline CDR1 DFQATT, CDR2 SNEGSKA (reference sequence). CDR3 length equals 14 residues. Trimming at V came to 6 bases and at J to 5 bases, leaving 5 bases not matched to a gene. The CDR3 coding sequence is TGCAGTGCCAGACTAGCGGGAAAGACCGGGGAGCTGTTTTTT. Encoded protein: CSARLAGKTGELFF.

The chain is built from TRBV7-2 and TRBJ1-5, with unresolved D. The germline CDR1 and CDR2 sequences are SGHTA and FQGNSA. This CDR3 comprises 15 residues. V was clipped by 1 base and J by 4 bases, with 11 bases between them. In DNA form, the CDR3 reads TGTGCCAGCAGCTTAGGGGAAAGATGGAATCAGCCCCAGCATTTT. Protein sequence: CASSLGERWNQPQHF.

The chain carries TRBV3-1 and TRBJ2-3; 9 positions agree with TRBD2. The CDR3 loop spans 13 amino acids. The V segment lost 10 bases and the J segment 6 bases; nucleotides outside the gene matches: 8. The germline V gene has CDR1 LGHDT and CDR2 YNNKEL (reference sequence). In DNA, the CDR3 is TGTGCCATAGGAGGGCTAGCGGGGGATACGCAGTATTTT. It encodes CAIGGLAGDTQYF.

This rearrangement joins TRBV13 to TRBJ2-1, with a tentative D call TRBD1 (7 bases). V was shortened by 0 bases and J by 9 bases, with 15 bases between the two germline ends. Germline-derived CDR1 and CDR2 are PRHDT and FYEKMQ (reference sequence). The CDR3 consists of 15 residues. The CDR3 nucleotides are TGTGCCAGCAGCTTAGGCGTGCAGGGGGGCAGTGAGCAGTTCTTC. It codes for CASSLGVQGGSEQFF. Together with reference TRBV13 and TRBJ2-1, the CDR3 gives the full variable domain: AAGVIQSPRHLIKEKRETATLKCYPIPRHDTVYWYQQGPGQDPQFLISFYEKMQSDKGSIPDRFSAQQFSDYHSELNMSSLELGDSALYFCASSLGVQGGSEQFFGPGTRLTVL.

This clonotype was recorded only once. V is TRBV7-6 and J is TRBJ2-3; 8 bases line up with TRBD1. J was trimmed by 4 bases and V by 5 bases; bases with no gene match: 5. From germline, CDR1 is SGHVS and CDR2 FNYEAQ. The CDR3 consists of 14 residues. CDR3 in amino acids: CASSRGQVADTQYF. The CDR3 DNA reads TGTGCCAGCAGCCGGGGACAGGTGGCAGATACGCAGTATTTT.

This clonotype has a single count. This rearrangement joins TRBV29-1 to TRBJ1-1, with D tentatively TRBD1 (6 bases). The CDR3 spans 13 residues. V lost 6 bases, J lost 0 bases, and 11 bases lay in between. The germline gives CDR1 SQVTM, CDR2 ANQGSEA. The CDR3 nucleotides read TGCAGCGTGCAGGGGATTATGAACACTGAAGCTTTCTTT. Encoded protein: CSVQGIMNTEAFF.

The chain links TRBV28 to TRBJ1-5; D gene unclear. The CDR3 consists of 9 residues. Germline CDR1 and CDR2: MDHEN and SYDVKM. V lost 11 bases and J 9 bases, leaving 8 bases between the germline ends. The CDR3 reads CASGRPQHF. The CDR3 region has the DNA TGTGCCTCGGGGAGGCCCCAGCATTTT.

This chain links TRBV5-6 with TRBJ2-2; D is uncertain. V was shortened by 1 base and J by 0 bases, with 7 bases between the two germline ends. Germline V gives CDR1 SGHDT, CDR2 YYEEEE. The CDR3 spans 15 residues. CDR3 sequence reads: CASSLWHSNTGELFF. The CDR3 DNA sequence: TGTGCCAGCAGCTTGTGGCATTCGAACACCGGGGAGCTGTTTTTT.

The chain employs TRBV20-1 and TRBJ2-1; 14 bases align to TRBD2. The CDR3 covers 16 residues. V lost 1 base, J lost 10 bases, and 9 bases stayed unmatched. From germline, CDR1 is DFQATT and CDR2 SNEGSKA (reference sequence). DNA for the CDR3: TGCAGTGCTAGAGCTTCGGGACTAGCGGGGGTACGGGAGCAGTTCTTC. Its protein is CSARASGLAGVREQFF.

This chain connects TRBV20-1 to TRBJ1-2; D remains ambiguous. V was pared by 4 bases and J by 5 bases, with 11 bases between. The CDR3 is 12 amino acids. Germline lookup yields CDR1 DFQATT and CDR2 SNEGSKA (reference sequence). For the CDR3, the DNA is TGCAGTGCTAACACCCCCCTTTATGGCTACACCTTC. This codes for CSANTPLYGYTF.

The chain employs TRBV4-3 and TRBJ2-5, with 10 bases lining up with TRBD2. The V gene end was trimmed by 3 bases and the J gene end by 5 bases; junction bases not matched to a gene: 18. CDR3 length equals 19 residues. Germline CDR1 LGHNA, CDR2 YSLEER. This CDR3 is CASSQREGISGRARETQYF. The CDR3 DNA follows: TGCGCCAGCAGCCAGCGGGAGGGGATCAGCGGGAGGGCCCGGGAGACCCAGTACTTC.

The chain combines TRBV9 with TRBJ1-4; 9 bases match TRBD1. CDR3 length: 15 amino acids. Germline V gives CDR1 SGDLS, CDR2 YYNGEE. With V trimmed by 3 bases and J by 6 bases, 6 bases remained unmatched. DNA for the CDR3: TGTGCCAGCAGCGGATCCGGGACAGGGTATGAAAAACTGTTTTTT. Amino acids: CASSGSGTGYEKLFF.

This chain uses TRBV28 with TRBJ2-5, with no clear D. There are 13 residues in the CDR3. The germline V and J ends were trimmed by 5 bases and 5 bases, with 12 bases remaining between them. Germline values: CDR1 MDHEN, CDR2 SYDVKM. The CDR3 nucleotides read TGTGCCAGCAGTAGACCGGAGACTGAGACCCAGTACTTC. It yields the protein CASSRPETETQYF.

This chain connects TRBV20-1 to TRBJ1-1; D might be TRBD1 (6 bases). Germline CDR1 reads DFQATT; CDR2 reads SNEGSKA (reference sequence). V was trimmed by 6 bases and J by 3 bases, leaving 14 bases between them. This CDR3 spans 13 amino acids. This CDR3 is CSAHSGADTEAFF. The CDR3 DNA reads as TGCAGTGCACACTCAGGGGCGGACACTGAAGCTTTCTTT.

The CDR3 region is CASSLTAGVHEQYF. In DNA form, the CDR3 reads TGCGCCAGCAGCTTGACAGCGGGAGTCCACGAGCAGTACTTC. The chain links TRBV5-1 to TRBJ2-7; 8 nucleotides match TRBD2. The CDR3 totals 14 residues. V shed 1 base, J shed 5 bases, and the junction held 5 bases outside the gene matches. The V gene's germline CDR1 is SGHRS and CDR2 YFSETQ.

The CDR3 spells CATSREPQGAQHF. The CDR3 DNA sequence: TGTGCCACCAGCAGAGAACCCCAGGGGGCCCAGCATTTT. The rearrangement uses TRBV15 and TRBJ1-5; 7 nucleotides align to TRBD1. CDR1 and CDR2 (germline): LNHNV, YYDKDF (reference sequence). The ends lost 0 bases at V and 11 bases at J; junction bases unmatched: 4. This CDR3 comprises 13 residues. The whole variable domain, remainder taken from reference TRBV15 and TRBJ1-5, is DAMVIQNPRYQVTQFGKPVTLSCSQTLNHNVMYWYQQKSSQAPKLLFHYYDKDFNNEADTPDNFQSRRPNTSFCFLDIRSPGLGDTAMYLCATSREPQGAQHFGDGTRLSIL.

The chain has TRBV28 and TRBJ2-3; D remains unclear. Trimming left V 7 bases short and J 3 bases short, with 11 bases between. The V gene's germline CDR1 is MDHEN and CDR2 SYDVKM. This CDR3 contains 13 residues. The CDR3 region is CASNSAETDTQYF. Here the CDR3 DNA reads TGTGCCAGCAATTCGGCGGAGACAGATACGCAGTATTTT.

Concerning this clonotype: Compared with germline, one end of the junction differs, possibly owing to a read error. The chain uses TRBV5-1 and TRBJ2-1; 7 nucleotides match TRBD2. This CDR3 has 12 residues. From germline, CDR1 is SGHRS and CDR2 YFSETQ. The CDR3 DNA sequence: TGCGCCAGCAGCTTGGATCCAGGACGGGAGGTCTTC. Translating gives CASSLDPGREVF. Based on the CDR3 plus reference TRBV5-1 and TRBJ2-1, the full variable domain is KAGVTQTPRYLIKTRGQQVTLSCSPISGHRSVSWYQQTPGQGLQFLFEYFSETQRNKGNFPGRFSGRQFSNSRSEMNVSTLELGDSALYLCASSLDPGREVFGPGTRLTVL.